The entry below describes one TCR beta chain. This CDR3 has 13 amino acids. Looked up from germline, CDR1 is SEHNR and CDR2 is FQNEAQ (reference sequence). Trimming shortened V by 8 bases and J by 1 base, and 11 bases separated the two germline ends. In the original analysis: Amplification with reference gene primers provided the estimates of nucleated cell counts. Sequencing used immunoSEQ multiplex PCR; TCRdb keeps in-frame clones, though not all of them. D and trimming were read from the DNA, whereas the V and J calls and clone size are those reported in that table. The sample yields about 260,000 clones, 70% to 90% seen once. This specimen comes from a study of blood T cell repertoires in COVID-19. Turning to the study itself: From the United States, Italy and Spain came samples of acute and convalescent COVID-19. PBMCs, B-cell-depleted T cells, or T cells provided the cDNA or gDNA that made up the material.

The sequence was obtained from a woman between 45 and 60 years old with acute or convalescent COVID-19. Sequencing was carried out using peripheral blood. The chain combines TRBV7-9 with TRBJ2-5, with D perhaps matching TRBD1 (6 bases). The CDR3 loop is CASAGQSQETQYF. The CDR3 nucleotides are TGTGCCAGCGCTGGACAGAGCCAAGAGACCCAGTACTTC.